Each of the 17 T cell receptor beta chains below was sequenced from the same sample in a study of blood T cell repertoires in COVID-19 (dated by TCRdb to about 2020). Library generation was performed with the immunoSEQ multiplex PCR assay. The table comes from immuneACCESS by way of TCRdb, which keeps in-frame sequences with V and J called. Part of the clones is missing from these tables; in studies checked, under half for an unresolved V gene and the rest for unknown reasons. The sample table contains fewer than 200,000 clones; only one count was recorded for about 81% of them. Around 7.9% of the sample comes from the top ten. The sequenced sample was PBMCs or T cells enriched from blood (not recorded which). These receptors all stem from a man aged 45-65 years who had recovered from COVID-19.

Here the CDR3 DNA reads TGTGCCAGCAGCCCCCTGACAGGGGGCTTGGGAAACACAGATACGCAGTATTTT. Its protein product is CASSPLTGGLGNTDTQYF. This rearrangement joins TRBV7-9 to TRBJ2-3, with 10 positions matching TRBD1. Germline-derived CDR1 and CDR2 are SEHNR and FQNEAQ (reference sequence). J lost 2 bases, V lost 5 bases, and 13 bases had no gene match. CDR3 length: 18 amino acids.

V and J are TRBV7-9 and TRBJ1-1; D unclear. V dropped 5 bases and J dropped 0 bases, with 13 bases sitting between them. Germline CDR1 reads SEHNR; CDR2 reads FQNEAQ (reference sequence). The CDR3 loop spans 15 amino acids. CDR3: CASSLREALNTEAFF. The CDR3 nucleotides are TGTGCCAGCAGCCTAAGGGAGGCCCTGAACACTGAAGCTTTCTTT.

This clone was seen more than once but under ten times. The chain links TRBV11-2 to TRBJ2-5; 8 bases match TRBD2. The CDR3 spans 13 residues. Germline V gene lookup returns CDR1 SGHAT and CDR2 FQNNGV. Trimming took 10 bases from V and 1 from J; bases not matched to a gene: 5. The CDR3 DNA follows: TGTGCCACCGCGGGGGGACTCCAAGAGACCCAGTACTTC. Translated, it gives CATAGGLQETQYF.

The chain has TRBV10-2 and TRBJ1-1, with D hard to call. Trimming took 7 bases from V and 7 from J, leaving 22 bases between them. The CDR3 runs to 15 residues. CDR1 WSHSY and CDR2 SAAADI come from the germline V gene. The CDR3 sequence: CASNDINRRLSEAFF. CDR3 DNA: TGCGCCAGCAACGATATAAACCGGCGGCTAAGTGAAGCTTTCTTT.

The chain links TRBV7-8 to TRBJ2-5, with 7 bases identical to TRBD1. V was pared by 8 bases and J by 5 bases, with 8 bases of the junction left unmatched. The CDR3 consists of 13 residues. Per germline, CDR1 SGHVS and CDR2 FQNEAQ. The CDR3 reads CASRTPGQETQYF. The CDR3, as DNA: TGTGCCAGCCGAACACCGGGACAGGAGACCCAGTACTTC.

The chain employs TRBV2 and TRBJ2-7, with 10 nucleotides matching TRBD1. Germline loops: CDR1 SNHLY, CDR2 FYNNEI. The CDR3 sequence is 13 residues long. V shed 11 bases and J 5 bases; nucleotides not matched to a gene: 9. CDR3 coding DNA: TGTGCCCGCCGGGACAGGGGTGCAGACGAGCAGTACTTC. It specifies CARRDRGADEQYF.

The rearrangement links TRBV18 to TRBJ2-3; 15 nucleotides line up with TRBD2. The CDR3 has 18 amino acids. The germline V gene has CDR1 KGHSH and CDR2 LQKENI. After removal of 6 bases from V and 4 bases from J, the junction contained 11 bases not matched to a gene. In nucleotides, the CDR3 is TGTGCCAGCTCCGTCAGGACTAGCGGGGGGGCCAGGGCAGATACGCAGTATTTT. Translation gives CASSVRTSGGARADTQYF.

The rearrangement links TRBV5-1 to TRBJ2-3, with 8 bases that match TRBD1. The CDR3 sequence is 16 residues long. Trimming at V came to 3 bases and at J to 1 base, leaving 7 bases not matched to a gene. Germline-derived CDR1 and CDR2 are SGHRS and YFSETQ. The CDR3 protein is CASSSRPQGGTDTQYF. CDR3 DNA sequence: TGCGCCAGCAGCTCCCGACCACAGGGGGGCACAGATACGCAGTATTTT.

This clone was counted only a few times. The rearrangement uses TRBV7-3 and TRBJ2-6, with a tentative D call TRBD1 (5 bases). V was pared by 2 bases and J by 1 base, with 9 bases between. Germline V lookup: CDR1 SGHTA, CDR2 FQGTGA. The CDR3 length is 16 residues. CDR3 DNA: TGTGCCAGCAGCTTACAGGGCCTTTCTGGGGCCAACGTCCTGACTTTC. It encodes CASSLQGLSGANVLTF. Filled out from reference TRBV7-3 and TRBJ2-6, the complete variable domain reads GAGVSQTPSNKVTEKGKYVELRCDPISGHTALYWYRQSLGQGPEFLIYFQGTGAADDSGLPNDRFFAVRPEGSVSTLKIQRTERGDSAVYLCASSLQGLSGANVLTFGAGSRLTVL.

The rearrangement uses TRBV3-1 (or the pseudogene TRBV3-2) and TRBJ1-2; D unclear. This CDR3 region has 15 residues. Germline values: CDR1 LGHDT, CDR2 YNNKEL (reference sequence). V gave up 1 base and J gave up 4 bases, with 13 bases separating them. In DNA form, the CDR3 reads TGTGCCAGCAGCCAAGCGTCCTCGGCGGGCTATGGCTACACCTTC. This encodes CASSQASSAGYGYTF.

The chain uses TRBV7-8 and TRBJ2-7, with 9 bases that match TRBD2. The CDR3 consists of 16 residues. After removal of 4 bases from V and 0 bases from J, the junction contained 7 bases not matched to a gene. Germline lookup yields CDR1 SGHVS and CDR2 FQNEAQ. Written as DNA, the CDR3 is TGTGCCAGCAGCTGGTCGCGGGGGGGTCGCTCCTACGAGCAGTACTTC. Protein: CASSWSRGGRSYEQYF.

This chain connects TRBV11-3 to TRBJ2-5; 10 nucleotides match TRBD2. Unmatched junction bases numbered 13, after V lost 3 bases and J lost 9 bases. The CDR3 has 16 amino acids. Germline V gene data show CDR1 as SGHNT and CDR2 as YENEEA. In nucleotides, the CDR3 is TGTGCCAGCAGCTTTGTAGCGGGGGGCAACGTACAGGCCCAGTACTTC. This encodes CASSFVAGGNVQAQYF. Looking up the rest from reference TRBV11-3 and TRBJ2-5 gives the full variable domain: EAGVVQSPRYKIIEKKQPVAFWCNPISGHNTLYWYLQNLGQGPELLIRYENEEAVDDSQLPKDRFSAERLKGVDSTLKIQPAELGDSAVYLCASSFVAGGNVQAQYFGPGTRLLVL.

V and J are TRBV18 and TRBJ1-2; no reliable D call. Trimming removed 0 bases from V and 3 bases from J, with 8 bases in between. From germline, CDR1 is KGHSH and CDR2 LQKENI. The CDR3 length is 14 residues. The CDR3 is CASSPPTGDYGYTF. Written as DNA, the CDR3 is TGTGCCAGCTCACCACCCACGGGAGACTATGGCTACACCTTC.

In DNA, the CDR3 is TGTGCCAGCAGCCGCACCCTGGACAGGCTGAACACTGAAGCTTTCTTT. It encodes CASSRTLDRLNTEAFF. V is TRBV14 and J is TRBJ1-1; 7 bases agree with TRBD1. Germline CDR1 and CDR2: SGHDN and FVKESK. Trimming removed 4 bases from V and 0 bases from J; junction bases left unmatched: 8. The CDR3 loop spans 16 amino acids.

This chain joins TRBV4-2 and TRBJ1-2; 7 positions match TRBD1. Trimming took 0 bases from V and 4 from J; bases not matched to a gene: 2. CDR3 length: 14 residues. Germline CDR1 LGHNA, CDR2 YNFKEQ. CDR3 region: CASSQDPGGYGYTF. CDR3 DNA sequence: TGTGCCAGCAGCCAAGATCCAGGGGGCTATGGCTACACCTTC.

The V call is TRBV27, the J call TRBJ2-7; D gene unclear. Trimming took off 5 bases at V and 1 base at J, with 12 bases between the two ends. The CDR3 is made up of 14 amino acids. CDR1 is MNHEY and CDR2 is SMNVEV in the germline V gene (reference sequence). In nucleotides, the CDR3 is TGTGCCAGCAGTCCGTCCAGTGCATCCTACGAGCAGTACTTC. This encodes CASSPSSASYEQYF.

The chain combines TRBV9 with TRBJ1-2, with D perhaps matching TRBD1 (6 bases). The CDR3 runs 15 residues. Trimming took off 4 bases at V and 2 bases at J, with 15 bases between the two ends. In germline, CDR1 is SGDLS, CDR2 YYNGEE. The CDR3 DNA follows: TGTGCCAGCAGCAGTGAACCCGGACAGAACTATGGCTACACCTTC. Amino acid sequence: CASSSEPGQNYGYTF.